This TCR beta chain was captured in a study of graft-versus-host responses after intestinal transplantation. The wider study: Each patient got anti-thymocyte globulin induction, then tacrolimus and steroids for around three years. Overall study results and limits: Some GvH clones appeared in ileal mucosa or blood before recipient bone marrow. Allografts carried high graft-versus-host to host-versus-graft clonal ratios in patients having graft-donor T cell macrochimerism.

In the case of this clone: Its antigen is not identified.

Clones were sequenced by immunoSEQ multiplex PCR, and TCRdb holds only the in-frame ones, with some missing. The table records about 9,600 clones, approximately 86% of them present only once. Germline V gene sequence: CDR1 MDHEN, CDR2 SYDVKM. J was trimmed by 7 bases and V by 5 bases; bases with no gene match: 7. CDR3 length: 15 amino acids. Once graft tissue had been processed, intraepithelial and lamina propria lymphocytes were released. V usage is TRBV28 and J usage is TRBJ2-1, with 11 bases that match TRBD2. The sample here was ileum tissue, taken around 24 months after intestinal transplantation. This clonotype was obtained from a human patient who received an intestinal transplant, so some T cells may come from the graft donor. The CDR3 nucleotides read TGTGCCAGCAGTCGCACGGGACTAGCGGAGAATGAGCAGTTCTTC. It is translated as CASSRTGLAENEQFF.